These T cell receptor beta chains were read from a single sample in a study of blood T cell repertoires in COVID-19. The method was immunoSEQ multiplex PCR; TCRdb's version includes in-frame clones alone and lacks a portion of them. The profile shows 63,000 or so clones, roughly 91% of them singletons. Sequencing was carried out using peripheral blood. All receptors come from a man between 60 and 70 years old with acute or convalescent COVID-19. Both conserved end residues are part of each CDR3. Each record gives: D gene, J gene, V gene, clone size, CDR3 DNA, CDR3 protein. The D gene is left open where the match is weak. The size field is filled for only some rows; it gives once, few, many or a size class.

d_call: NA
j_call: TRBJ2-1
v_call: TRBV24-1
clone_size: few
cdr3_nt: TGTGCCACCAGTGATTTCGTGAGGGCAGGCAATGAGCAGTTCTTC
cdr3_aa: CATSDFVRAGNEQFF

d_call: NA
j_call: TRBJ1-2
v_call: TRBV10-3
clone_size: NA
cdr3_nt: TGTGCCATCAGTCTGGGGGGTAACTATGGCTACACCTTC
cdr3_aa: CAISLGGNYGYTF

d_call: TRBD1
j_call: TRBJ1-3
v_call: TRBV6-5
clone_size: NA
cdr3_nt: TGTGCCAGCAGTAGACAGGGACCTGGAAACACCATATATTTT
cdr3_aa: CASSRQGPGNTIYF

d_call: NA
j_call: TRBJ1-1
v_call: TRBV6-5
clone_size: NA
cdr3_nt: TGTGCCAGCAGCTGGGGCGGTGGGAACACTGAAGCTTTCTTT
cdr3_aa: CASSWGGGNTEAFF

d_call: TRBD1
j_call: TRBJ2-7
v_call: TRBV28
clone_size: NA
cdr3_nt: TGTGCCAGCAGGGACGGGACAGGGGTATACGAGCAGTACTTC
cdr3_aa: CASRDGTGVYEQYF

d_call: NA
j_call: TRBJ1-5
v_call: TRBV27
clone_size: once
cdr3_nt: TGTGCCAGCAGACCTAACCCGGGAGGGGCGCGAAGTCAGCCCCAGCATTTT
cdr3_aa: CASRPNPGGARSQPQHF

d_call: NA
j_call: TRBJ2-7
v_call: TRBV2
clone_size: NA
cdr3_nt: TGTGCCAGCAGTGAACAAGGGGCCTCCTACGAGCAGTACTTC
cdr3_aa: CASSEQGASYEQYF

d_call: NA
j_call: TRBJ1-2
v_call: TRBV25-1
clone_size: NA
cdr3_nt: TGTGCCAGCAGGGGCGGGGTTAGCGAGGTCTCCTTC
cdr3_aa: CASRGGVSEVSF

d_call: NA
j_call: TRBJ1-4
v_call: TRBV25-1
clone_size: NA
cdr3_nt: TGTGCCAGCACCCTAGAGGGAAATGGTGAAAAACTGTTTTTT
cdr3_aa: CASTLEGNGEKLFF

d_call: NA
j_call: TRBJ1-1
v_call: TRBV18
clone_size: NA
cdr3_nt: TGTGCCAGCTCACCAGGGGGGGGAGTCGCTTTCTTT
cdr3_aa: CASSPGGGVAFF

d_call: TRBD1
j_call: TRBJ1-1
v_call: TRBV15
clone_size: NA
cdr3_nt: TGTGCCACCAGTAGGACAGGGATGAACACTGAAGCTTTCTTT
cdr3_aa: CATSRTGMNTEAFF

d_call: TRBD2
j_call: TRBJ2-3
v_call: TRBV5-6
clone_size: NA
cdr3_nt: TGTGCCAGCACCCCTGGGGCGGGAGGACGACCTACGCAGTATTTT
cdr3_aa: CASTPGAGGRPTQYF

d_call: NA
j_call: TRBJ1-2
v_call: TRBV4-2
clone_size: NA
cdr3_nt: TGTGCCAGCAGCCAAGGTCTCAGGGGAGAGGGCTACACCTTC
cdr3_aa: CASSQGLRGEGYTF

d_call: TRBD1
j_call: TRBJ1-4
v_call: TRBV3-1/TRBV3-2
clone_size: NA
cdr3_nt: TGTGCCAGCAGCCTTATTTTCGGACAGGGGAATGAAAAACTGTTTTTT
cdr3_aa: CASSLIFGQGNEKLFF

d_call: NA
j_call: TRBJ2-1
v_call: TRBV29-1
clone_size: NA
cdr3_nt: TGCACCAGTGGGGGGTCATACAATGAGCAGTTCTTC
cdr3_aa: CTSGGSYNEQFF

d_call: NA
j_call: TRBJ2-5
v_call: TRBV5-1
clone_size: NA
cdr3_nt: TGCGCCAGCAGCGCGACTGGCGGACAAGAGACCCAGTACTTC
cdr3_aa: CASSATGGQETQYF

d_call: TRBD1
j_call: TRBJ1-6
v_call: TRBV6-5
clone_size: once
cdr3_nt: TGTGCCCTATACCCGGACAGGGGAAATAATTCACCCCTCCACTTT
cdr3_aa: CALYPDRGNNSPLHF

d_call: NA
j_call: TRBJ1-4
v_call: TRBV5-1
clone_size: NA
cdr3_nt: TGCGCCAGCAGCTTGTTGGGGGGATATAATGAAAAACTGTTTTTT
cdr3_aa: CASSLLGGYNEKLFF

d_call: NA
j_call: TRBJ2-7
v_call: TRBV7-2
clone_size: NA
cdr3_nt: TGTGCCAGCAGCTTAGGATCCGAGGTCTGGCGGGGCTCCTACGAGCAGTACTTC
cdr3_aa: CASSLGSEVWRGSYEQYF